The clone carrying this T cell receptor (beta chain) turned up a few times. This sample was included in a study of OX40 agonist ivuxolimab in advanced cancers. About the research overall: The patients got ivuxolimab, which is an agonistic anti-OX40 (CD134) antibody.

The repertoire was sequenced with immunoSEQ multiplex PCR; TCRdb's copy has only in-frame clones and lacks some. The sample contains 85,000 to 130,000 clones, 90% of which appear only once. The length of the CDR3 is 15 residues. V trimming: 6 bases; J trimming: 0 bases; junction bases outside the gene matches: 6. CDR1 is MNHNY, CDR2 SVGAGI, per germline (reference sequence). The chain links TRBV6-6 to TRBJ2-7; the match to TRBD1 covers 9 bases. Sequences were derived from CD4+ or CD8+ T cells sorted from blood, sampled in a trial of the OX40 agonist ivuxolimab. This TCR derives from an adult with an advanced solid tumor such as melanoma, head and neck, liver or kidney cancer. CDR3 nucleotides: TGTGCCAGCAGGGGGGGACAGGGAACCTCCTACGAGCAGTACTTC. Translating it yields CASRGGQGTSYEQYF.